This T cell receptor (beta chain) was identified in a study of CD8 T cells in Susac syndrome. This clonotype was picked up one time. The CDR3 contains 15 residues. Per the germline V gene, CDR1 is SGHTA and CDR2 is FQGNSA. Germline trimming cut 5 bases from V and 5 bases from J; bases unmatched to any gene: 8. High-throughput TCR beta sequencing covered peripheral CD8+ and CD4+ T cells. Random hexamers were used to reverse transcribe the RNA input (about 0.5 to 1 ug). The amplification used immunoSEQ multiplex PCR on TCR beta CDR3; it spanned 54 Vbeta and 13 Jbeta. TCRdb redid the calling of the immunoSEQ multiplex PCR reads with MiXCR, one entry per CDR3 protein. The table lists about 400,000 distinct CDR3 sequences, more than 80% of them singletons.

The source material was CD8+ T cells from PBMCs. V gene TRBV7-2 combines with J gene TRBJ2-2; 7 bases fit TRBD2. The sequence came from a human donor with multiple sclerosis. CDR3 sequence: CASSPLREGTGELFF. CDR3 bases: TGTGCCAGCAGCCCCTTGAGGGAGGGGACCGGGGAGCTGTTTTTT.